Shown below are 17 T cell receptor beta chains from a single sample sequenced in a study of beta chain features in type 1 diabetes. Reverse transcribing all isolated RNA meant expressed TCRB transcripts were sequenced. Using immunoSEQ multiplex PCR, the repertoire was profiled, and TCRdb retains in-frame clones only, with some absent. The sample consists of hundreds of thousands of clones, roughly 31% of them appearing once. Sequencing input: naive CD4+ T cells from blood. Receptors were obtained from a man younger than 35 in good health.

V and J are TRBV7-2 and TRBJ2-7; TRBD1 aligns across 9 bases. After removal of 5 bases from V and 6 bases from J, the junction contained 11 bases not matched to a gene. CDR1 and CDR2 from the germline V gene are SGHTA and FQGNSA. The length of the CDR3 is 15 residues. The CDR3 region has the DNA TGTGCCAGCAGCGGTCCGGGACAGGGTATCCGCGAGCAGTACTTC. This translates into CASSGPGQGIREQYF.

This clone was found a few times. The V call is TRBV7-9, the J call TRBJ2-1, with 13 positions matching TRBD2. The V gene end was trimmed by 3 bases and the J gene end by 6 bases; junction bases not matched to a gene: 2. The CDR3 length is 15 residues. The germline CDR1 and CDR2 sequences are SEHNR and FQNEAQ (reference sequence). CDR3: CASSLWTSGSNEQFF. The CDR3 DNA reads as TGTGCCAGCAGCTTGTGGACTAGCGGGAGCAATGAGCAGTTCTTC.

This clone came up a few times. V gene TRBV5-1 combines with J gene TRBJ2-3, with 9 bases lining up with TRBD1. Germline trimming cut 3 bases from V and 6 bases from J; bases unmatched to any gene: 5. This CDR3 contains 14 residues. The germline V gene encodes CDR1 SGHRS and CDR2 YFSETQ. The CDR3 protein is CASSWDRAGDTQYF. The CDR3 DNA sequence: TGCGCCAGCAGCTGGGACAGGGCTGGCGATACGCAGTATTTT.

This clone was counted only a few times. V usage is TRBV30 and J usage is TRBJ1-5; no reliable D call. Trimming took off 0 bases at V and 7 bases at J, with 10 bases between the two ends. The CDR3 length is 13 residues. Germline V lookup: CDR1 GTSNPN, CDR2 SVGIG (reference sequence). CDR3 DNA sequence: TGTGCCTGGAGTGTTTCGGAGTACCAGCCCCAGCATTTT. Its translation: CAWSVSEYQPQHF.

This clone was counted between two and nine times. The chain links TRBV5-4 to TRBJ2-7, with 8 bases identical to TRBD2. The CDR3 spans 16 residues. V lost 1 base to trimming and J lost 3 bases; unmatched junction nucleotides: 9. Germline V gene lookup returns CDR1 SGHNT and CDR2 YYREEE (reference sequence). CDR3 residues: CASSLWGREARYEQYF. The CDR3 DNA reads TGTGCCAGCAGCTTGTGGGGGCGGGAGGCCCGCTACGAGCAGTACTTC.

The chain is built from TRBV11-1 and TRBJ2-1; 12 bases line up with TRBD2. Germline lookup yields CDR1 SGHAT and CDR2 FQDESV (reference sequence). This CDR3 is built from 14 residues. With 4 bases clipped from V and 8 bases from J, the junction kept 3 bases outside the gene matches. The CDR3 nucleotides are TGTGCCAGCAGCTGGACTAGCGGGATTTATGAGCAGTTCTTC. Its translation: CASSWTSGIYEQFF.

Note on this clone: Other DNA sequences of this sample code for an identical CDR3. The gene calls are TRBV5-1 and TRBJ2-1; TRBD2 might be the D (5 bases). The CDR3 totals 12 residues. Looked up from germline, CDR1 is SGHRS and CDR2 is YFSETQ. Trimming removed 0 bases from V and 8 bases from J, with 6 bases in between. CDR3 sequence reads: CASSLGGYEQFF. The CDR3 coding sequence is TGCGCCAGCAGCTTGGGCGGGTATGAGCAGTTCTTC.

This sequence joins TRBV30 and TRBJ2-3; 11 nucleotides agree with TRBD2. V trimming: 3 bases; J trimming: 5 bases; junction bases outside the gene matches: 7. This CDR3 contains 15 residues. Looked up from germline, CDR1 is GTSNPN and CDR2 is SVGIG (reference sequence). CDR3 DNA: TGTGCCTGGAGCGACGAAGGACTAGCGGGAGATACGCAGTATTTT. It translates to CAWSDEGLAGDTQYF.

The rearrangement links TRBV15 to TRBJ2-2, with 8 positions matching TRBD2. The germline gives CDR1 LNHNV, CDR2 YYDKDF (reference sequence). V lost 3 bases, J lost 4 bases, and 4 bases stayed unmatched. The CDR3 consists of 15 residues. The CDR3: CATSRTGGTTGELFF. The CDR3 DNA reads as TGTGCCACCAGCAGGACGGGAGGGACCACCGGGGAGCTGTTTTTT. Using reference TRBV15 and TRBJ2-2 for the parts outside the CDR3, the full variable domain is DAMVIQNPRYQVTQFGKPVTLSCSQTLNHNVMYWYQQKSSQAPKLLFHYYDKDFNNEADTPDNFQSRRPNTSFCFLDIRSPGLGDTAMYLCATSRTGGTTGELFFGEGSRLTVL.

The V call is TRBV4-1, the J call TRBJ2-2, with D tentatively TRBD2 (5 bases). Between the trimmed V and J ends, which lost 4 bases and 6 bases, there was a span of 18 bases. The germline CDR1 and CDR2 sequences are MGHRA and YSYEKL. The CDR3 is made up of 16 amino acids. The CDR3 DNA reads as TGCGCCAGCAGCCGAAGTGGGAGTAGCACTCCCGGGGAGCTGTTTTTT. This encodes CASSRSGSSTPGELFF.

The sample holds a few counts of this clone. This chain connects TRBV7-9 to TRBJ2-2; the D is unclear. Trimming cost V 5 bases and J 3 bases, with 16 bases left between them. The CDR3 consists of 16 residues. The germline V gene encodes CDR1 SEHNR and CDR2 FQNEAQ (reference sequence). The CDR3 here is CASSGIRALDTGELFF. CDR3 sequence (DNA): TGTGCCAGCAGCGGCATACGTGCATTGGACACCGGGGAGCTGTTTTTT.

The chain uses TRBV5-6 and TRBJ2-5; D perhaps matches TRBD2 (5 bases). Between the trimmed V and J ends, which lost 4 bases and 1 base, there was a span of 14 bases. The CDR3 is made up of 15 amino acids. Germline V lookup: CDR1 SGHDT, CDR2 YYEEEE. The CDR3 nucleotides read TGTGCCAGCAGCGCCGAGAGGGCTGTCCAAGAGACCCAGTACTTC. Protein: CASSAERAVQETQYF.

The chain is built from TRBV6-1 and TRBJ2-1; 7 bases agree with TRBD2. Germline V lookup: CDR1 MNHNS, CDR2 SASEGT. The CDR3 spans 16 residues. The ends lost 2 bases at V and 6 bases at J; junction bases unmatched: 10. The CDR3 coding sequence is TGTGCCAGCAGTGAACGGGGTCTAGCGGAATTCAATGAGCAGTTCTTC. Residues: CASSERGLAEFNEQFF.

V is TRBV27 and J is TRBJ2-2; the D call may be TRBD1 or TRBD2 (5 bases each). CDR1 and CDR2 from the germline V gene are MNHEY and SMNVEV (reference sequence). The CDR3 covers 16 residues. V gave up 5 bases and J gave up 5 bases, with 18 bases separating them. For the CDR3, the DNA is TGTGCCAGCAGTCTCACCGGGGCCCGAGGGACCGGGGAGCTGTTTTTT. This sequence encodes CASSLTGARGTGELFF.

As for this clone: This sample includes further DNA sequences coding for the same CDR3. The J gene is TRBJ2-5, the V gene TRBV7-2; D is unclear. Germline CDR1 SGHTA, CDR2 FQGNSA. The CDR3 runs 12 residues. The V gene lost 1 base and the J gene lost 5 bases, with 5 bases spanning the gap. CDR3 in amino acids: CASSLGRETQYF. DNA for the CDR3: TGTGCCAGCAGCTTAGGGCGCGAGACCCAGTACTTC.

The genes are TRBV7-9 and TRBJ2-5; D call uncertain. The germline CDR1 and CDR2 sequences are SEHNR and FQNEAQ (reference sequence). This CDR3 spans 14 amino acids. Trimming cost V 5 bases and J 1 base, with 11 bases left between them. CDR3 amino acids: CASSQPSPQETQYF. CDR3 nucleotide sequence: TGTGCCAGCAGCCAGCCCTCCCCCCAAGAGACCCAGTACTTC.

V usage is TRBV27 and J usage is TRBJ2-7; TRBD2 might be the D (6 bases). CDR1 and CDR2 (germline): MNHEY, SMNVEV (reference sequence). The CDR3 loop spans 13 amino acids. V was trimmed by 5 bases and J by 2 bases, leaving 10 bases between them. The DNA of the CDR3 is TGTGCCAGCAGTCCCGGGACTGCCTACGAGCAGTACTTC. Translating gives CASSPGTAYEQYF.